A selection of T cell receptor beta chains follows, all from one sample in a study of blood T cell repertoires in COVID-19. The assay was immunoSEQ multiplex PCR, and TCRdb's table has in-frame clones only and misses some. The data hold approximately 250,000 clones, with roughly 85% observed a single time. What was sequenced was peripheral blood. These receptors originate from a man aged 45-60 years with COVID-19, enrolled during active disease. Each CDR3 is given with its conserved first and last residue. A D gene is named only where the DNA matches it firmly.

TRBD1 | TRBJ1-4 | TRBV5-5 | CASSYQTGQNEKLFF
. | TRBJ1-6 | TRBV28 | CASSLQGKGSPLHF
. | TRBJ2-7 | TRBV5-1 | CASSLPRQALSYEQYF
. | TRBJ2-7 | TRBV5-8 | CASRTDSYEQYF
TRBD1 | TRBJ2-1 | TRBV24-1 | CATSDFGTARNEQFF
. | TRBJ1-1 | TRBV15 | CATSRAGGAEAFF
TRBD2 | TRBJ2-7 | TRBV4-2 | CASSLPGGSGGRYEQYF
. | TRBJ1-5 | TRBV29-1 | CSGTTGVNQPQHF
TRBD2 | TRBJ2-3 | TRBV2 | CASSLQGLASTDTQYF
TRBD2 | TRBJ2-7 | TRBV27 | CASSPPPPSGGAYEQYF
. | TRBJ2-2 | TRBV6-1 | CASSDERTFTGELFF
. | TRBJ2-7 | TRBV6-5 | CASWDTSYEQYF
TRBD1 | TRBJ2-7 | TRBV6-2/TRBV6-3 | CASSYSFRDRGTYEQYF
. | TRBJ1-5 | TRBV6-5 | CASSYSPNQPQHF
. | TRBJ2-3 | TRBV11-3 | CASSFRGSTDTQYF
. | TRBJ2-7 | TRBV29-1 | CSVGGRGYEQYF
. | TRBJ1-5 | TRBV6-5 | CASSYSSGANQPQHF
. | TRBJ2-7 | TRBV21-1 | CASSIQGALLEQYF
TRBD2 | TRBJ2-3 | TRBV18 | CASSPGGSADTQYF
TRBD1 | TRBJ2-7 | TRBV13 | CASSLKGAQYEQYF